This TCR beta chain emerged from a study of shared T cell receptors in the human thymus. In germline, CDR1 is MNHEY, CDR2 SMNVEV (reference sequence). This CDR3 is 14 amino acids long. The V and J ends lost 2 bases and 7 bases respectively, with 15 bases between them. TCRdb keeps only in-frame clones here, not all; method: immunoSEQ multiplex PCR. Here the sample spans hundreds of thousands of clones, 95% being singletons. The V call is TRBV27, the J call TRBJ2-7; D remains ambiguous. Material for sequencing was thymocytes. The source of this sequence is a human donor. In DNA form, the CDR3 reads TGTGCCAGCAGTTTAGTCGGCAGGTCGAGAGAGCAGTACTTC. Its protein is CASSLVGRSREQYF.